The rows below give T cell receptor beta chains drawn from one sample of a study of OX40 agonist ivuxolimab in advanced cancers. Sequencing was performed with immunoSEQ multiplex PCR; in TCRdb, only in-frame clones are kept and a portion is missing. The sample holds tens of thousands of clones, 80% to 90% seen once. Sample: CD4+ or CD8+ T cells sorted from blood, taken in a trial of the OX40 agonist ivuxolimab. The receptors here all came from an adult with an advanced solid tumor such as melanoma, head and neck, liver or kidney cancer. Both conserved end residues are part of each CDR3. The D gene is left open where the match is weak. For some rows the clone size is stated as once, few or many, or as a class when expanded; others skip it.

abundance: NA
v_gene: TRBV6-1
j_gene: TRBJ2-7
d_gene: NA
CDR3aa: CASSEAAGSPYEQYF
CDR3nt: TGTGCCAGCAGTGAAGCGGCAGGGAGTCCCTACGAGCAGTACTTC

abundance: NA
v_gene: TRBV9
j_gene: TRBJ2-3
d_gene: TRBD2
CDR3aa: CASSVEGLELPTDTQYF
CDR3nt: TGTGCCAGCAGCGTAGAGGGACTAGAACTTCCCACAGATACGCAGTATTTT

abundance: once
v_gene: TRBV5-6
j_gene: TRBJ1-3
d_gene: NA
CDR3aa: CASSLPTGAGTIYF
CDR3nt: TGTGCCAGCAGCTTGCCGACAGGAGCGGGCACCATATATTTT

abundance: NA
v_gene: TRBV11-3
j_gene: TRBJ2-7
d_gene: TRBD1
CDR3aa: CASSLGRTGAYEQYF
CDR3nt: TGTGCCAGCAGCTTAGGACGGACAGGGGCCTACGAGCAGTACTTC

abundance: NA
v_gene: TRBV28
j_gene: TRBJ2-7
d_gene: NA
CDR3aa: CASREQITGSYEQYF
CDR3nt: TGTGCCAGCAGGGAACAAATTACAGGGTCCTACGAGCAGTACTTC

abundance: NA
v_gene: TRBV27
j_gene: TRBJ2-7
d_gene: NA
CDR3aa: CASSSYRDNYEQYF
CDR3nt: TGTGCCAGCAGTTCCTACAGGGATAACTACGAGCAGTACTTC

abundance: few
v_gene: TRBV6-1
j_gene: TRBJ1-5
d_gene: NA
CDR3aa: CASSAGWHQPQHF
CDR3nt: TGTGCCAGCAGCGCAGGGTGGCATCAGCCCCAGCATTTT

abundance: NA
v_gene: TRBV6-5
j_gene: TRBJ1-1
d_gene: NA
CDR3aa: CASSYSAATGEAFF
CDR3nt: TGTGCCAGCAGTTACTCGGCGGCAACGGGTGAAGCTTTCTTT

abundance: NA
v_gene: TRBV29-1
j_gene: TRBJ1-1
d_gene: NA
CDR3aa: CSVHGWGAEAFF
CDR3nt: TGCAGCGTTCACGGCTGGGGCGCTGAAGCTTTCTTT

abundance: NA
v_gene: TRBV11-2
j_gene: TRBJ2-7
d_gene: NA
CDR3aa: CASTLSSGDDEQYF
CDR3nt: TGTGCCAGCACCTTAAGTTCAGGGGACGACGAGCAGTACTTC

abundance: NA
v_gene: TRBV4-1
j_gene: TRBJ1-2
d_gene: NA
CDR3aa: CASSPGKATFPYGYTF
CDR3nt: TGCGCCAGCAGCCCCGGTAAAGCGACATTCCCCTATGGCTACACCTTC

abundance: NA
v_gene: TRBV27
j_gene: TRBJ2-1
d_gene: NA
CDR3aa: CASSLTGKIHNEQFF
CDR3nt: TGTGCCAGCAGTTTGACGGGGAAGATCCACAATGAGCAGTTCTTC

abundance: NA
v_gene: TRBV27
j_gene: TRBJ1-2
d_gene: NA
CDR3aa: CASSSVSGYYGYTF
CDR3nt: TGTGCCAGCAGTTCGGTCTCAGGTTATTATGGCTACACCTTC

abundance: NA
v_gene: TRBV2
j_gene: TRBJ1-1
d_gene: TRBD1
CDR3aa: CASSDRQGMNTEAFF
CDR3nt: TGTGCCAGCAGTGATCGACAGGGGATGAACACTGAAGCTTTCTTT

abundance: NA
v_gene: TRBV15
j_gene: TRBJ2-5
d_gene: NA
CDR3aa: CATSSLGETQYF
CDR3nt: TGTGCCACCAGCAGCCTTGGGGAGACCCAGTACTTC

abundance: NA
v_gene: TRBV7-8
j_gene: TRBJ1-5
d_gene: NA
CDR3aa: CASSLDEGLNNQPQHF
CDR3nt: TGTGCCAGCAGCTTAGATGAGGGGTTAAACAATCAGCCCCAGCATTTT

abundance: NA
v_gene: TRBV19
j_gene: TRBJ2-7
d_gene: NA
CDR3aa: CASSVDPFSYEQYF
CDR3nt: TGTGCCAGTAGTGTAGACCCTTTTTCCTACGAGCAGTACTTC

abundance: NA
v_gene: TRBV28
j_gene: TRBJ2-7
d_gene: NA
CDR3aa: CASSFRLGGYEQYF
CDR3nt: TGTGCCAGCAGTTTTAGACTAGGGGGATACGAGCAGTACTTC

abundance: NA
v_gene: TRBV5-1
j_gene: TRBJ2-1
d_gene: TRBD2
CDR3aa: CASSLGFGGTYNEQFF
CDR3nt: TGCGCCAGCAGCTTGGGTTTCGGGGGGACCTACAATGAGCAGTTCTTC

abundance: NA
v_gene: TRBV30
j_gene: TRBJ2-3
d_gene: NA
CDR3aa: CAWSWNGSPADTQYF
CDR3nt: TGTGCCTGGAGTTGGAACGGGAGTCCCGCAGATACGCAGTATTTT

abundance: NA
v_gene: TRBV5-3
j_gene: TRBJ1-5
d_gene: NA
CDR3aa: CARSFSRLYSNQPQHF
CDR3nt: TGTGCCAGAAGCTTCTCTAGGTTGTATAGCAATCAGCCCCAGCATTTT

abundance: NA
v_gene: TRBV7-8
j_gene: TRBJ1-3
d_gene: NA
CDR3aa: CASSLVSGGSGNTIYF
CDR3nt: TGTGCCAGCAGCTTAGTGTCGGGGGGCTCTGGAAACACCATATATTTT

abundance: NA
v_gene: TRBV2
j_gene: TRBJ1-5
d_gene: TRBD1
CDR3aa: CASKVRGVNQPQHF
CDR3nt: TGTGCCAGCAAAGTCAGGGGGGTTAATCAGCCCCAGCATTTT

abundance: once
v_gene: TRBV28
j_gene: TRBJ1-1
d_gene: TRBD1
CDR3aa: CASSSRGMNTEAFF
CDR3nt: TGTGCCAGCAGCAGCAGGGGGATGAACACTGAAGCTTTCTTT

abundance: NA
v_gene: TRBV7-9
j_gene: TRBJ2-1
d_gene: TRBD2
CDR3aa: CASSSRTSGRYYNEQFF
CDR3nt: TGTGCCAGCAGCTCCCGGACTAGCGGGAGGTACTACAATGAGCAGTTCTTC

abundance: NA
v_gene: TRBV5-6
j_gene: TRBJ2-7
d_gene: NA
CDR3aa: CASGQSPGVGNSYEQYF
CDR3nt: TGTGCCAGCGGCCAATCGCCTGGGGTAGGGAACTCCTACGAGCAGTACTTC

abundance: NA
v_gene: TRBV19
j_gene: TRBJ1-2
d_gene: TRBD1
CDR3aa: CASSIDQGTGIGYTF
CDR3nt: TGTGCCAGTAGTATAGATCAAGGGACAGGCATTGGCTACACCTTC

abundance: NA
v_gene: TRBV25-1
j_gene: TRBJ1-1
d_gene: NA
CDR3aa: CASSEFGGNTEAFF
CDR3nt: TGTGCCAGCAGTGAATTCGGGGGGAACACTGAAGCTTTCTTT

abundance: NA
v_gene: TRBV19
j_gene: TRBJ1-4
d_gene: NA
CDR3aa: CASNLRFNEKLFF
CDR3nt: TGTGCCAGTAATTTACGGTTTAATGAAAAACTGTTTTTT

abundance: NA
v_gene: TRBV29-1
j_gene: TRBJ1-2
d_gene: TRBD1
CDR3aa: CSVDRRGQGTNYGYTF
CDR3nt: TGCAGCGTTGATAGGAGAGGACAGGGGACTAACTATGGCTACACCTTC

abundance: NA
v_gene: TRBV25-1
j_gene: TRBJ1-1
d_gene: NA
CDR3aa: CASSELTGLRNTEAFF
CDR3nt: TGTGCCAGCAGTGAATTGACAGGACTTAGGAACACTGAAGCTTTCTTT

abundance: NA
v_gene: TRBV27
j_gene: TRBJ1-1
d_gene: TRBD1
CDR3aa: CASSPSLTGQEAFF
CDR3nt: TGTGCCAGCAGTCCTTCCTTGACAGGGCAAGAAGCTTTCTTT

abundance: once
v_gene: TRBV19
j_gene: TRBJ2-2
d_gene: NA
CDR3aa: CASSIPLGELFF
CDR3nt: TGTGCCAGTAGTATCCCCCTCGGGGAGCTGTTTTTT

abundance: NA
v_gene: TRBV13
j_gene: TRBJ2-1
d_gene: TRBD2
CDR3aa: CASSLPTSGYDEQFF
CDR3nt: TGTGCCAGCAGCTTACCGACTAGCGGGTACGATGAGCAGTTCTTC

abundance: NA
v_gene: TRBV12-5
j_gene: TRBJ2-1
d_gene: TRBD2
CDR3aa: CASAEGLALNEQFF
CDR3nt: TGTGCTAGTGCTGAGGGACTAGCGCTTAATGAGCAGTTCTTC

abundance: NA
v_gene: TRBV19
j_gene: TRBJ1-3
d_gene: NA
CDR3aa: CASSIAPDSGNTIYF
CDR3nt: TGTGCCAGTAGTATAGCTCCAGACTCTGGAAACACCATATATTTT

abundance: NA
v_gene: TRBV15
j_gene: TRBJ1-3
d_gene: NA
CDR3aa: CATSPWPGNTIYF
CDR3nt: TGTGCCACCAGCCCCTGGCCCGGAAACACCATATATTTT

abundance: NA
v_gene: TRBV9
j_gene: TRBJ1-2
d_gene: NA
CDR3aa: CASSVGEINYGYTF
CDR3nt: TGTGCCAGCAGCGTAGGGGAGATTAACTATGGCTACACCTTC

abundance: once
v_gene: TRBV28
j_gene: TRBJ2-2
d_gene: TRBD2
CDR3aa: CASKERDHTGELFF
CDR3nt: TGTGCCAGCAAGGAGCGGGACCACACCGGGGAGCTGTTTTTT

abundance: NA
v_gene: TRBV7-2
j_gene: TRBJ2-3
d_gene: NA
CDR3aa: CASSPDGAPTDTQYF
CDR3nt: TGTGCCAGCAGCCCAGATGGAGCCCCCACAGATACGCAGTATTTT

abundance: NA
v_gene: TRBV5-1
j_gene: TRBJ1-6
d_gene: NA
CDR3aa: CASSPGSGSGLNSPLHF
CDR3nt: TGCGCCAGCAGCCCCGGGTCGGGCTCGGGTCTTAATTCACCCCTCCACTTT

abundance: once
v_gene: TRBV4-3
j_gene: TRBJ1-5
d_gene: NA
CDR3aa: CASSQDTRNQPQHF
CDR3nt: TGCGCCAGCAGCCAAGATACCAGAAATCAGCCCCAGCATTTT

abundance: NA
v_gene: TRBV4-1
j_gene: TRBJ2-7
d_gene: NA
CDR3aa: CASSRTGIEQYF
CDR3nt: TGCGCCAGCAGCCGTACAGGGATCGAGCAGTACTTC

abundance: NA
v_gene: TRBV19
j_gene: TRBJ2-7
d_gene: NA
CDR3aa: CASSISPPYEQYF
CDR3nt: TGTGCCAGTAGTATCTCTCCTCCGTACGAGCAGTACTTC

abundance: NA
v_gene: TRBV27
j_gene: TRBJ2-7
d_gene: NA
CDR3aa: CASSFAGSYEQYF
CDR3nt: TGTGCCAGCAGTTTCGCGGGCTCCTACGAGCAGTACTTC

abundance: NA
v_gene: TRBV13
j_gene: TRBJ2-1
d_gene: TRBD2
CDR3aa: CASSSGLAGYNEQFF
CDR3nt: TGTGCCAGCAGCTCCGGACTAGCGGGATACAATGAGCAGTTCTTC

abundance: once
v_gene: TRBV7-9
j_gene: TRBJ1-2
d_gene: NA
CDR3aa: CASSSGQVDYGYTF
CDR3nt: TGTGCCAGCAGTAGCGGCCAGGTCGACTATGGCTACACCTTC

abundance: few
v_gene: TRBV9
j_gene: TRBJ2-1
d_gene: NA
CDR3aa: CASSAISYTYNEQFF
CDR3nt: TGTGCCAGCAGCGCGATCAGTTACACCTACAATGAGCAGTTCTTC

abundance: NA
v_gene: TRBV7-9
j_gene: TRBJ2-2
d_gene: TRBD1
CDR3aa: CASSIRDRGLREAGELFF
CDR3nt: TGTGCCAGCAGCATCCGGGACAGGGGGCTAAGAGAGGCCGGGGAGCTGTTTTTT

abundance: NA
v_gene: TRBV4-2
j_gene: TRBJ2-1
d_gene: NA
CDR3aa: CASSQVPDLYNEQFF
CDR3nt: TGTGCCAGCAGCCAAGTTCCGGACCTTTACAATGAGCAGTTCTTC

abundance: few
v_gene: TRBV11-2
j_gene: TRBJ2-2
d_gene: NA
CDR3aa: CAVGIVGELFF
CDR3nt: TGTGCTGTCGGGATCGTCGGGGAGCTGTTTTTT

abundance: NA
v_gene: TRBV27
j_gene: TRBJ1-1
d_gene: NA
CDR3aa: CASSLSHRLNTEAFF
CDR3nt: TGTGCCAGCAGTTTATCACACAGATTGAACACTGAAGCTTTCTTT

abundance: NA
v_gene: TRBV11-2
j_gene: TRBJ2-7
d_gene: NA
CDR3aa: CASSLNEQYF
CDR3nt: TGTGCCAGCAGCTTGAACGAGCAGTACTTC

abundance: NA
v_gene: TRBV7-9
j_gene: TRBJ2-7
d_gene: TRBD1
CDR3aa: CASRLPGQDFYEQYF
CDR3nt: TGTGCCAGCAGACTTCCGGGACAGGACTTCTACGAGCAGTACTTC

abundance: NA
v_gene: TRBV7-9
j_gene: TRBJ1-1
d_gene: NA
CDR3aa: CASSRWGTEAFF
CDR3nt: TGTGCCAGCAGCCGGTGGGGCACTGAAGCTTTCTTT

abundance: once
v_gene: TRBV9
j_gene: TRBJ2-7
d_gene: NA
CDR3aa: CASSPPSYEQYF
CDR3nt: TGTGCCAGCAGCCCCCCCAGCTACGAGCAGTACTTC

abundance: NA
v_gene: TRBV20-1
j_gene: TRBJ1-2
d_gene: NA
CDR3aa: CSATGMHGYTF
CDR3nt: TGCAGTGCTACAGGGATGCATGGCTACACCTTC

abundance: NA
v_gene: TRBV4-1
j_gene: TRBJ2-2
d_gene: TRBD2
CDR3aa: CASSPPSGLLTGELFF
CDR3nt: TGCGCCAGCAGCCCTCCTAGCGGGCTACTCACCGGGGAGCTGTTTTTT

abundance: NA
v_gene: TRBV6-5
j_gene: TRBJ2-4
d_gene: NA
CDR3aa: CASSPRPPPGNIQYF
CDR3nt: TGTGCCAGCAGCCCTCGTCCTCCCCCGGGGAACATTCAGTACTTC